The clone carrying this T cell receptor (beta chain) was recorded only once. The germline V gene has CDR1 SGHAT and CDR2 FQNNGV. The CDR3 extends over 14 amino acids. Between the trimmed V and J ends, which lost 6 bases and 3 bases, there was a span of 15 bases. The record originates from a study of blood T cell repertoires in COVID-19. The repertoire was sequenced with immunoSEQ multiplex PCR; TCRdb's copy has only in-frame clones and lacks some. The sample records fewer than 70,000 clones, 85% to 90% being singletons. Sequenced material: peripheral blood. This clonotype was sampled from a man at least 80 years old with acute or convalescent COVID-19. The V and J genes are TRBV11-2 and TRBJ2-7; D gene unclear. This chain's CDR3 is CASSPTSINYEQYF. In nucleotides, the CDR3 is TGTGCCAGCAGTCCAACCTCTATAAACTACGAGCAGTACTTC.